This T cell receptor beta chain was recorded in a study of shared clonotypes between healthy human individuals. Study observations and caveats: The sole specimen, blood, was sampled, and tissue repertoires likely differ.

From germline, CDR1 is MNHEY and CDR2 SMNVEV (reference sequence). The CDR3 has 13 amino acids. The V gene end was trimmed by 5 bases and the J gene end by 7 bases; junction bases not matched to a gene: 6. Cells designated naive CD8 were CD45RO-negative and were positively selected for CCR7, with terminally differentiated effector memory CD45RA+ cells excluded. Donors included only healthy HIV-negative adults lacking recent acute infections or vaccinations. Concerning this clone: Antigen specificity is unknown.

The material for each subset, its genomic DNA, was split evenly across several immunoSEQ plates. As processed by the authors: As immunoSEQ supplied junction-only sequences (without quality scores), filtering differed. Using immunoSEQ multiplex PCR, the repertoire was profiled, and TCRdb retains in-frame clones only, with some absent. D and trimming were read from the DNA, whereas the V and J calls and clone size are those reported in that table. The sample has approximately 1.9 million clones, about 94% seen once. This receptor was taken from a man between 18 and 35 years old in good health. Some clones in this sample may be carry-over from other donors' samples. Sequences were obtained from naive CD8+ T cells from PBMCs. J is TRBJ1-2 and V is TRBV27, with TRBD1 matching 8 bases. The CDR3 is CASSDRGTPGYTF. CDR3 nucleotides: TGTGCCAGCAGTGACAGGGGAACTCCTGGCTACACCTTC.